The present entry profiles one T cell receptor (beta chain) with its context. Data came from immunoSEQ multiplex PCR; TCRdb stores just in-frame clones and leaves some out. The sample carries tens of thousands of clones, 90% to 95% recorded once. V gave up 3 bases and J gave up 4 bases; unmatched junction bases: 7. The CDR3 is 14 residues long. Germline-derived CDR1 and CDR2 are GTSNPN and SVGIG (reference sequence). This record belongs to a study of control samples from healthy donors and cancer patients. The sample comprised PBMCs. The receptor was derived from a woman aged 40-49 years with lung cancer. The gene calls are TRBV30 and TRBJ2-5; 8 bases align to TRBD1. The DNA for the CDR3 is TGTGCCTGGAGCGTTGCGACAGGGGCAGAGACCCAGTACTTC. It translates to CAWSVATGAETQYF.